This T cell receptor beta chain is from a study of blood T cells in healthy people across ages (dated by TCRdb to between 2015 and 2017). The study in broad terms: In model experiments, template switching captured about one uniquely barcoded TCR beta cDNA molecule for every two T cells. The donors were split into four age groups: young (average 16 years), middle-aged (roughly 42), aged (more than 55) and long-lived (approximately 89). Using deep sequencing normalized with unique cDNA molecular identifiers, the study measured how TCR beta repertoire diversity changes with age. The study analyzed two additional independent replicas of 1 million unique cDNA reads from the same blood draw for two donors, one aged 18 to 30 and one aged 80 or older. To avoid experimental bias, donors of different ages were randomly spread across the sequencing lanes.

A distance of 12 bases separates the germline ends of V and J, which lose 6 bases and 12 bases respectively. The CDR3 holds 11 amino acids from the cysteine to the phenylalanine. The read is trimmed to its CDR3 DNA, 33 bases read in frame from base 1. The germline V gene supplies CDR1 SNHLY and CDR2 FYNNEI. The protocol used for the library was 5' RACE. The data were produced on an Illumina HiSeq 2500. A second PCR of about 7 to 12 cycles was run with a J-beta primer mix and a sample-barcoded 5' primer. Each TCR beta cDNA molecule received a unique molecular identifier from a template-switch 5' adaptor carrying 12 random nucleotides. At least 2.5 million CDR3-containing paired-end reads were obtained from each sample. First-strand cDNA was synthesized from all RNA with the Mint cDNA synthesis kit, primed by a TRBC-specific oligonucleotide. Following uracil-DNA glycosylase treatment, all cDNA underwent a first 18-cycle PCR with the universal primers M1SS and BC2_uni_R. The original methods were these. For normalization, 1 million high-quality reads were randomly selected from each sample, with every read carrying a distinct molecular identifier. Instead of being binned into consensus sequences, reads that shared molecular identifiers were thrown out. CDR3 identification, clonotype clustering and error correction used MiTCR with a Q25 quality threshold and the strictest error-elimination algorithm. A nonparametric unseen species model using Euler transformation provided a lower-bound estimate of total TCR beta diversity. In TCRdb, the public reads were trimmed at Q25 with fastp and aligned with MiXCR, with productive beta chains retained. Every CDR3 protein is listed once, alongside the most common genes and DNA of its rows. These V and J calls derive from TCRdb rather than the authors' analysis. Recorded for this sample are about 670,000 distinct CDR3 sequences; 52% of them occurred a single time. The ten largest clones represent roughly 13% of the sample.

As concerns this clonotype: This receptor's antigen is unknown. A read error is possible here, since a much larger clone lies one base away.

Overall study results and their limits: Compared with the aged group, more naive CD4+ T cells, fewer expanded clones and increased TCR diversity were shown by the long-lived group, suggesting age selection. There was a strong correlation between observed TCR beta diversity and the percentage of naive T cells measured by flow cytometry. Estimates of total diversity based on one million sequenced T cells were considered lower bounds and underestimates. Observed TCR beta diversity per million T cells fell roughly linearly with age, and a significant reduction was already apparent by age roughly 40. The CMV infection status of donors was not known, potentially confounding age-related changes in expanded clonotypes. Since profiling was done on bulk unsorted PBMCs, naive and antigen-experienced compartments could not be conclusively compared.

The donors were under 40 Caucasian individuals from Russia, aged roughly 6 to 100 years, who were systemically healthy. Each donor gave ten milliliters of peripheral blood, drawn into EDTA-treated Vacutainer tubes. Ficoll-Paque density-gradient centrifugation was used to isolate PBMCs, with at least 7 million obtained per sample. Trizol reagent was used to extract total RNA from the PBMCs, yielding at least 5 micrograms per sample. For every donor, flow cytometry on a PBMC aliquot measured the percentage of naive CD45RAhigh/CD27high T cells. This receptor chain uses TRBV2 and TRBJ2-1, with the D gene not clear enough to name. The sequenced material came from blood. The receptor was isolated from a woman older than 75 in good health. The base sequence is TGTGCCAGCAGGGCCGGGCCCGGGCAGTTCTTC. Translation gives CASRAGPGQFF.